What follows are 27 T cell receptor beta chains derived from one specimen sequenced in a study of OX40 agonist ivuxolimab in advanced cancers. Clones were read by immunoSEQ multiplex PCR, and TCRdb kept only the in-frame ones, dropping some. Of 45,000 to 50,000 clones detected, around 89% appear once; the ten largest clones hold roughly 31%. The sample here was CD4+ or CD8+ T cells sorted from blood, taken in a trial of the OX40 agonist ivuxolimab. These receptors were taken from an adult with an advanced solid tumor such as melanoma, head and neck, liver or kidney cancer.

The chain joins TRBV19 to TRBJ2-6; D is uncertain. Germline V gene sequence: CDR1 LNHDA, CDR2 SQIVND (reference sequence). Trimming pared 6 bases from V and 2 bases from J, leaving 8 bases between. The CDR3 is made up of 14 amino acids. As DNA, the CDR3 is TGTGCCAGTAGAGCATGGGCTGGGGCCAACGTCCTGACTTTC. Residues: CASRAWAGANVLTF.

The chain has TRBV27 and TRBJ2-7; 15 bases align to TRBD2. V trimming: 7 bases; J trimming: 7 bases; junction bases outside the gene matches: 14. Germline CDR1 MNHEY, CDR2 SMNVEV (reference sequence). There are 17 residues in the CDR3. The CDR3 spells CASTGLAGGHLLGEQYF. The CDR3 DNA reads TGTGCCAGCACGGGACTAGCGGGGGGCCACCTCCTAGGGGAGCAGTACTTC.

This rearrangement joins TRBV5-1 to TRBJ2-7, with D tentatively TRBD2 (6 bases). CDR3 size: 14 residues. V was shortened by 5 bases and J by 3 bases, with 15 bases between the two germline ends. Germline-derived CDR1 and CDR2 are SGHRS and YFSETQ. The CDR3 reads CASRFTWGDYEQYF. For the CDR3, the DNA is TGCGCCAGCAGGTTTACTTGGGGGGACTACGAGCAGTACTTC.

The chain is built from TRBV19 and TRBJ2-5; D remains ambiguous. Judging by the DNA end, TRBJ2-7 fits better; the J call may be wrong. Germline assignment: CDR1 LNHDA and CDR2 SQIVND (reference sequence). The CDR3 covers 14 residues. The chain's CDR3 is CASSILGSDYEQYF. The CDR3 nucleotides are TGTGCCAGTAGTATTCTAGGGTCGGACTACGAGCAGTACTTC.

This clone appeared a few times. This sequence joins TRBV19 and TRBJ2-1; D ambiguous. CDR1 is LNHDA and CDR2 is SQIVND in the germline V gene (reference sequence). The germline V and J ends were trimmed by 5 bases and 3 bases, with 14 bases remaining between them. The CDR3 length is 15 residues. DNA for the CDR3: TGTGCCAGTAGTCCAGGCTGGTGGGGCTACAATGAGCAGTTCTTC. It codes for CASSPGWWGYNEQFF.

The chain employs TRBV4-1 and TRBJ2-7; 9 bases align to TRBD1. V was clipped by 0 bases and J by 6 bases; unmatched bases: 6. The germline V gene has CDR1 MGHRA and CDR2 YSYEKL. The CDR3 has 15 amino acids. The chain's CDR3 is CASSQELQGASEQYF. The CDR3 nucleotides are TGCGCCAGCAGCCAAGAACTACAGGGGGCAAGCGAGCAGTACTTC.

The gene calls are TRBV6-5 and TRBJ2-7; 8 bases map to TRBD2. Trimming removed 6 bases from V and 1 base from J; junction bases left unmatched: 5. Germline CDR1 and CDR2: MNHEY and SVGAGI. CDR3 length: 14 amino acids. DNA for the CDR3: TGTGCCAGCAGAATCGAGCGGGAGTCCTACGAGCAGTACTTC. As protein: CASRIERESYEQYF.

The chain has TRBV30 and TRBJ1-2; no definite D call. Germline values: CDR1 GTSNPN, CDR2 SVGIG (reference sequence). CDR3 length equals 11 residues. With 4 bases removed from V and 4 bases from J, the gap between germline ends came to 7 bases. CDR3 nucleotide sequence: TGTGCCTGGAACAATGGCTATGGCTACACCTTC. Its protein is CAWNNGYGYTF. Looking up the rest from reference TRBV30 and TRBJ1-2 gives the full variable domain: SQTIHQWPATLVQPVGSPLSLECTVEGTSNPNLYWYRQAAGRGLQLLFYSVGIGQISSEVPQNLSASRPQDRQFILSSKKLLLSDSGFYLCAWNNGYGYTFGSGTRLTVV.

As DNA, the CDR3 is TGCGCCAGCAGCTTGGGATCGACTGGAAACACCATATATTTT. This encodes CASSLGSTGNTIYF. J is TRBJ1-3 and V is TRBV5-1; no firm D call. Per germline, CDR1 SGHRS and CDR2 YFSETQ. The V gene lost 0 bases and the J gene lost 2 bases, with 6 bases spanning the gap. The CDR3 consists of 14 residues.

The CDR3 sequence is CASSPMDRVATEAFF. Written as DNA, the CDR3 is TGTGCCAGTAGTCCCATGGACAGGGTCGCCACTGAAGCTTTCTTT. This sequence joins TRBV19 and TRBJ1-1; TRBD1 matches at 8 bases. The germline V gene encodes CDR1 LNHDA and CDR2 SQIVND (reference sequence). This CDR3 has 15 amino acids. Germline trimming cut 5 bases from V and 4 bases from J; bases unmatched to any gene: 9.

J is TRBJ2-2 and V is TRBV5-5, with 9 bases fitting TRBD1. In germline, CDR1 is SGHKS, CDR2 YYEKEE (reference sequence). V shed 2 bases, J shed 3 bases, and the junction held 5 bases outside the gene matches. The length of the CDR3 is 16 residues. CDR3 DNA: TGTGCCAGCAGCTTCGACAGGGGGGTTGACACCGGGGAGCTGTTTTTT. Amino acid sequence: CASSFDRGVDTGELFF.

The chain recombines TRBV27 with TRBJ2-7, with D hard to call. This CDR3 is 13 amino acids long. The V gene's germline CDR1 is MNHEY and CDR2 SMNVEV (reference sequence). The V gene lost 6 bases and the J gene lost 0 bases, with 9 bases spanning the gap. The CDR3 DNA is TGTGCCAGCAGCCCCACCCCCTCCTACGAGCAGTACTTC. Translation: CASSPTPSYEQYF.

The chain links TRBV5-1 to TRBJ2-1; 12 nucleotides align to TRBD2. The CDR3 totals 16 residues. CDR1 and CDR2 from the germline V gene are SGHRS and YFSETQ. V gave up 4 bases and J gave up 2 bases; unmatched junction bases: 4. CDR3 region: CASSVGLAGPYNEQFF. DNA of the CDR3: TGCGCCAGCAGCGTAGGACTAGCGGGGCCCTACAATGAGCAGTTCTTC.

The chain joins TRBV27 to TRBJ2-1, with D possibly called TRBD1 or TRBD2 (5 bases each). Germline V gene data show CDR1 as MNHEY and CDR2 as SMNVEV (reference sequence). V was trimmed by 7 bases and J by 4 bases, leaving 17 bases between them. This CDR3 has 15 residues. The DNA of the CDR3 is TGTGCCAGCACCCTATCCCTTGGGGGTTACAATGAGCAGTTCTTC. Translation: CASTLSLGGYNEQFF.

V is TRBV4-1 and J is TRBJ2-7; possible D gene TRBD1, 6 bases. Germline values: CDR1 MGHRA, CDR2 YSYEKL. This CDR3 has 15 amino acids. Trimming cost V 3 bases and J 3 bases, with 15 bases left between them. The CDR3 region has the DNA TGCGCCAGCAGCCACGGTAAGACAGGTCACTACGAGCAGTACTTC. Translation: CASSHGKTGHYEQYF.

V gene TRBV27 combines with J gene TRBJ2-1; D is unresolved. Looked up from germline, CDR1 is MNHEY and CDR2 is SMNVEV (reference sequence). The CDR3 is 13 residues long. With 4 bases removed from V and 9 bases from J, the gap between germline ends came to 13 bases. The CDR3 spells CASSSRLLGEQFF. The CDR3 coding sequence is TGTGCCAGCAGTTCCCGTTTGTTGGGTGAGCAGTTCTTC.

This chain joins TRBV27 and TRBJ2-7; 7 bases agree with TRBD1. CDR1 and CDR2 from the germline V gene are MNHEY and SMNVEV (reference sequence). V lost 6 bases and J lost 6; bases outside the gene matches: 8. The CDR3 is made up of 13 amino acids. DNA for the CDR3: TGTGCCAGCAGCCGACAGGGTGGAAGCGAGCAGTACTTC. Translation: CASSRQGGSEQYF.

This clone was detected only a few times. The chain carries TRBV7-2 and TRBJ2-5; TRBD1 agrees at 10 bases. The CDR3 length is 14 residues. V shed 1 base, J shed 10 bases, and the junction held 6 bases outside the gene matches. The germline V gene encodes CDR1 SGHTA and CDR2 FQGNSA. The CDR3, as DNA: TGTGCCAGCAGCTTAGTGGGACAGGGGATTGTCCAGTACTTC. Residues: CASSLVGQGIVQYF.

This chain connects TRBV7-9 to TRBJ2-5; the D gene could be TRBD1 or TRBD2 (5 bases each). The end of the DNA fits TRBJ2-7 better, so the J call may be wrong. The CDR3 has 14 amino acids. Germline V gene data show CDR1 as SEHNR and CDR2 as FQNEAQ (reference sequence). CDR3 DNA sequence: TGTGCCAGCAGCTCCCGAGAGGGGCCCTACGAGCAGTACTTC. Protein product: CASSSREGPYEQYF.

The chain uses TRBV5-4 and TRBJ2-1; D is perhaps TRBD2 (6 bases). V lost 4 bases and J lost 6, with 20 bases in between. This CDR3 is built from 16 residues. Germline values: CDR1 SGHNT, CDR2 YYREEE (reference sequence). The CDR3 here is CASSPLGGIVVNEQFF. The CDR3 DNA is TGTGCCAGCAGCCCACTGGGAGGTATAGTGGTCAATGAGCAGTTCTTC.

The sample holds one count of this clone. Other DNA sequences in this specimen translate into the identical CDR3. The rearrangement links TRBV29-1 to TRBJ2-7; 7 bases are shared with TRBD2. The germline CDR1 and CDR2 sequences are SQVTM and ANQGSEA. The junction had 4 bases not matched to a gene; V was cut back by 4 bases and J by 1 base. This CDR3 has 13 amino acids. The DNA of the CDR3 is TGCAGCGTTGTTCTAGCGGAGTCCTACGAGCAGTACTTC. It encodes CSVVLAESYEQYF.

This clone was recorded a few times. At one end, the junction sequence differs from germline, possibly due to a read error. V and J are TRBV5-4 and TRBJ1-5; TRBD1 aligns across 7 bases. CDR1 SGHNT and CDR2 YYREEE come from the germline V gene (reference sequence). The CDR3 is 15 residues long. CDR3 in amino acids: CASTLGGQGNQPQHF. The CDR3 nucleotides read TGTGCCAGCACCTTGGGAGGACAGGGCAATCAGCCCCAGCATTTT.

The chain carries TRBV5-6 and TRBJ2-3, with no clear D. CDR1 SGHDT and CDR2 YYEEEE come from the germline V gene. V lost 3 bases to trimming and J lost 2 bases, with 4 bases between them. The CDR3 spans 12 residues. CDR3 region: CASSSDTDTQYF. The CDR3 DNA sequence: TGTGCCAGCAGCTCGGACACAGATACGCAGTATTTT.

V and J are TRBV29-1 and TRBJ2-3; 10 nucleotides align to TRBD1. V lost 6 bases and J lost 0; bases outside the gene matches: 3. The CDR3 covers 14 residues. Looked up from germline, CDR1 is SQVTM and CDR2 is ANQGSEA. The CDR3 here is CSVDRGRSTDTQYF. The CDR3, as DNA: TGCAGCGTCGACAGGGGGCGCAGCACAGATACGCAGTATTTT.

The genes are TRBV7-2 and TRBJ1-5, with D uncertain. In germline, CDR1 is SGHTA, CDR2 FQGNSA. The ends were cut back, 3 bases at V and 1 base at J, with 4 bases in the middle. This CDR3 has 13 amino acids. CDR3 region: CASSLNSNQPQHF. For the CDR3, the DNA is TGTGCCAGCAGCTTGAACAGCAATCAGCCCCAGCATTTT.

V and J are TRBV7-9 and TRBJ2-3, with D perhaps matching TRBD2 (7 bases). Germline-derived CDR1 and CDR2 are SEHNR and FQNEAQ (reference sequence). This CDR3 comprises 15 residues. Trimming took 0 bases from V and 2 from J, leaving 9 bases between them. The CDR3 coding sequence is TGTGCCAGCAGCTTAGCGGGGGGGCCCACAGATACGCAGTATTTT. It yields the protein CASSLAGGPTDTQYF.

This clone has just a few counts. The rearrangement uses TRBV19 and TRBJ2-2; D may be TRBD1 (6 bases). V was pared by 5 bases and J by 9 bases, with 22 bases between. Looked up from germline, CDR1 is LNHDA and CDR2 is SQIVND (reference sequence). The CDR3 contains 16 residues. The CDR3 loop is CASSVGIRDIRRELFF. DNA for the CDR3: TGTGCCAGTAGTGTGGGGATCCGGGACATCAGGCGGGAGCTGTTTTTT.